This TCR beta chain was recovered during a study of blood T cells in healthy people across ages. Primers used in a second PCR of about 6 to 11 cycles were a sample-barcoded 5' primer and a J-beta primer mix. Each cDNA molecule was tagged by a template-switch adaptor with 12 random nucleotides. Each sample yielded at least 2.5 million CDR3-containing paired-end reads. TCRdb used MiXCR to reprocess the 5' RACE reads, holding one entry per CDR3 protein. In the table there are around 700,000 distinct CDR3 sequences, 20% to 25% of which are singletons. Germline V gene data show CDR1 as SGHAT and CDR2 as FQNNGV. The length of the CDR3 is 16 residues. Trimming shortened V by 5 bases and J by 3 bases, and 16 bases separated the two germline ends. These same records also appear under a second study, on T cells of mothers and their children.

Sequenced material: blood. This sequence originates from a boy between 5 and 17 years old in good health. The chain recombines TRBV11-2 with TRBJ2-2; the D gene is possibly TRBD1 (6 bases). CDR3 loop: CASSISGELDTGELFF. For the CDR3, the DNA is TGTGCCAGCAGCATCTCAGGGGAATTGGACACCGGGGAGCTGTTTTTT.